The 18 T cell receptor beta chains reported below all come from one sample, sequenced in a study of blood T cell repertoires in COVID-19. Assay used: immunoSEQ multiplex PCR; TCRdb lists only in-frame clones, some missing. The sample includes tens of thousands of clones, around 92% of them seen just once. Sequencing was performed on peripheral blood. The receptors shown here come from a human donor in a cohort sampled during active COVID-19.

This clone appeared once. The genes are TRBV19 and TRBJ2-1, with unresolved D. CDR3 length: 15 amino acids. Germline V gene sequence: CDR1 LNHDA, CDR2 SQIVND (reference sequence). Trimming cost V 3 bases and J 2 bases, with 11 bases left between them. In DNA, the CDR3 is TGTGCCAGTAGTATTGAGTTTCTCACCTACAATGAGCAGTTCTTC. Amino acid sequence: CASSIEFLTYNEQFF.

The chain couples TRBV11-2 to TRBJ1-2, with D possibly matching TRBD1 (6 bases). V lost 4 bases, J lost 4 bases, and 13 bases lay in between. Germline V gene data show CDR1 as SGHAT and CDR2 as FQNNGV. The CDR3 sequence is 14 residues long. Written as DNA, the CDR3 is TGTGCCAGCAGCTCCTTGACAGGTAGCTATGGCTACACCTTC. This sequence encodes CASSSLTGSYGYTF.

The CDR3 coding sequence is TGTGCCAGCAGCTTGGCCATCAGAACTGAAGCTTTCTTT. Amino acids: CASSLAIRTEAFF. The chain joins TRBV5-5 to TRBJ1-1; no clear D. V was clipped by 0 bases and J by 5 bases, with 8 bases between them. Germline V CDR1 and CDR2: SGHKS, YYEKEE (reference sequence). This CDR3 has 13 residues.

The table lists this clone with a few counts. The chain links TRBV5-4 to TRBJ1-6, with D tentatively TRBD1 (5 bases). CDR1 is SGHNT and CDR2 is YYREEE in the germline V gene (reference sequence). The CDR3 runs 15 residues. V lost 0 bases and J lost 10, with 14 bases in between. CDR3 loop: CASSLGATPGSPLHF. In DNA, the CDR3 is TGTGCCAGCAGCTTGGGGGCTACACCAGGGTCACCCCTCCACTTT. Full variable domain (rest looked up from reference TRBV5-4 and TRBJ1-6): ETGVTQSPTHLIKTRGQQVTLRCSSQSGHNTVSWYQQALGQGPQFIFQYYREEENGRGNFPPRFSGLQFPNYSSELNVNALELDDSALYLCASSLGATPGSPLHFGNGTRLTVT.

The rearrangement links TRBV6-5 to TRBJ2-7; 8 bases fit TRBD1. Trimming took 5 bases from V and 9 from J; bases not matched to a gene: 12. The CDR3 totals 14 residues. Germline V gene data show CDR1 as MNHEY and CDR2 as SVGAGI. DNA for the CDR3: TGTGCCAGCAGTCCAGGGGGCTCGGGGGCCAGGCAGTACTTC. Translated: CASSPGGSGARQYF.

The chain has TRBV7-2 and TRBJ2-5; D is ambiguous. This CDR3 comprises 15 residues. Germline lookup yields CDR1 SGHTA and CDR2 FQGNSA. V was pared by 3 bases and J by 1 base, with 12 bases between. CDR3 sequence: CASSFSGLSQETQYF. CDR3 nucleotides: TGTGCCAGCAGCTTCTCTGGTCTGAGCCAAGAGACCCAGTACTTC.

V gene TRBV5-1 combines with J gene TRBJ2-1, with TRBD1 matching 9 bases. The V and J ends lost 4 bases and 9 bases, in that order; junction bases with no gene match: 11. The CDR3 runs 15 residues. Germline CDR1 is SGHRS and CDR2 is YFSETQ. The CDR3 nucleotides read TGCGCCAGCAGCCCACCGGGACAGGGAATGGGTGAGCAGTTCTTC. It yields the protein CASSPPGQGMGEQFF.

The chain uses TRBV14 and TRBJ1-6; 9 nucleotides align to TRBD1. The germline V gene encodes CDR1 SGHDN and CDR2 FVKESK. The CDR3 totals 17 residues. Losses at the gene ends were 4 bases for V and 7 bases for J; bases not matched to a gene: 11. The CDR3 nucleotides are TGTGCCAGCAGCCGCGGAACCTGGGGGACAGGGAATTCACCCCTCCACTTT. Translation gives CASSRGTWGTGNSPLHF.

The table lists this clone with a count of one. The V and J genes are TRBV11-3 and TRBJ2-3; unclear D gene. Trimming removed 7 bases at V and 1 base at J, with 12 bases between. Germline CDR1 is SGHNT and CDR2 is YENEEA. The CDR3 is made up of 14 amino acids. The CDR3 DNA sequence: TGTGCCAGCAAGCACAACAGTGGCACAGATACGCAGTATTTT. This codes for CASKHNSGTDTQYF.

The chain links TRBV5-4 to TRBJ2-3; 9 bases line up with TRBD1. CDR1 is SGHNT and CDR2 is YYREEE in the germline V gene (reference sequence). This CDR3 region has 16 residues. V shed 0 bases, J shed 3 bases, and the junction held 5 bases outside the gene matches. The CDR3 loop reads CASSLGQDRGTDTQYF. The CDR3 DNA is TGTGCCAGCAGCTTGGGGCAGGACAGGGGAACAGATACGCAGTATTTT.

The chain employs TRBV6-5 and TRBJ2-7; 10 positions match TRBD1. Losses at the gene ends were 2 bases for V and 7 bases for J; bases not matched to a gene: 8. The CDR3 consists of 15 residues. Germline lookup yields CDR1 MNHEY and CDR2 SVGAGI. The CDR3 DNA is TGTGCCAGCAGTTACGCAATTGACAGGGGGCTTGAGCAGTACTTC. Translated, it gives CASSYAIDRGLEQYF.

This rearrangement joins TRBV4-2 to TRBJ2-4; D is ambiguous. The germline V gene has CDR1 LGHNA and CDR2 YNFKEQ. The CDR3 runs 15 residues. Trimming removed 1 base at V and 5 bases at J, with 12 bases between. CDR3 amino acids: CASSQALAPQNIQYF. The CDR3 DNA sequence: TGTGCCAGCAGCCAAGCCCTCGCGCCCCAAAACATTCAGTACTTC.

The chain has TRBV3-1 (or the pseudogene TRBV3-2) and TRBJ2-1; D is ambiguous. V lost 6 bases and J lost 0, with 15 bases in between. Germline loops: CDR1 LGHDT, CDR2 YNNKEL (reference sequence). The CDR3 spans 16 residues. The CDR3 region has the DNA TGTGCCAGCAGTACTGCAGGAAAGAGCTCCTACAATGAGCAGTTCTTC. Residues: CASSTAGKSSYNEQFF.

As DNA, the CDR3 is TGTGCCATCAGTGTCGGCGGGGCCGGGGAGCTGTTTTTT. Its protein is CAISVGGAGELFF. The chain carries TRBV10-3 and TRBJ2-2; D may be TRBD2 (6 bases). Trimming removed 4 bases at V and 6 bases at J, with 9 bases between. CDR1 is ENHRY and CDR2 is SYGVKD in the germline V gene. CDR3 length equals 13 residues.

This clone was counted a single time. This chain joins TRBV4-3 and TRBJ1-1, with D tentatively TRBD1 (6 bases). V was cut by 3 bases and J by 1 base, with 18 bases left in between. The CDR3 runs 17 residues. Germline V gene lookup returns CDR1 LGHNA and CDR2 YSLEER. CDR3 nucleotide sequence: TGCGCCAGCAGCCATTTCCCTGGGGGCAGGGGGAACACTGAAGCTTTCTTT. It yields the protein CASSHFPGGRGNTEAFF.

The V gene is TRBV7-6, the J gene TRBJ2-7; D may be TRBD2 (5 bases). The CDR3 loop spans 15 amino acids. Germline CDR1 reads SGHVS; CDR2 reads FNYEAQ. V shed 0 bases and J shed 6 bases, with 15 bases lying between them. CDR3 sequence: CASSLAPQLGSEQYF. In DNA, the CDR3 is TGTGCCAGCAGCTTAGCTCCTCAGCTAGGGAGCGAGCAGTACTTC.

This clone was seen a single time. In nucleotides, the CDR3 is TGTGCCTGGAGCGCTGGACTCGGAAACACCATATATTTT. Its protein product is CAWSAGLGNTIYF. The gene calls are TRBV30 and TRBJ1-3; D gene ambiguous. V was clipped by 3 bases and J by 4 bases, with 10 bases between them. The CDR3 has 13 amino acids. The V gene's germline CDR1 is GTSNPN and CDR2 SVGIG (reference sequence).

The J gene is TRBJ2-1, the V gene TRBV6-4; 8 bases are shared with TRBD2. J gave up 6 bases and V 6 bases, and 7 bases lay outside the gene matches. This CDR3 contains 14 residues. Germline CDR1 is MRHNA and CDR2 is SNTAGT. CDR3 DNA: TGTGCCAGCAGAAGCGGGAGTAGATCCAATGAGCAGTTCTTC. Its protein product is CASRSGSRSNEQFF.